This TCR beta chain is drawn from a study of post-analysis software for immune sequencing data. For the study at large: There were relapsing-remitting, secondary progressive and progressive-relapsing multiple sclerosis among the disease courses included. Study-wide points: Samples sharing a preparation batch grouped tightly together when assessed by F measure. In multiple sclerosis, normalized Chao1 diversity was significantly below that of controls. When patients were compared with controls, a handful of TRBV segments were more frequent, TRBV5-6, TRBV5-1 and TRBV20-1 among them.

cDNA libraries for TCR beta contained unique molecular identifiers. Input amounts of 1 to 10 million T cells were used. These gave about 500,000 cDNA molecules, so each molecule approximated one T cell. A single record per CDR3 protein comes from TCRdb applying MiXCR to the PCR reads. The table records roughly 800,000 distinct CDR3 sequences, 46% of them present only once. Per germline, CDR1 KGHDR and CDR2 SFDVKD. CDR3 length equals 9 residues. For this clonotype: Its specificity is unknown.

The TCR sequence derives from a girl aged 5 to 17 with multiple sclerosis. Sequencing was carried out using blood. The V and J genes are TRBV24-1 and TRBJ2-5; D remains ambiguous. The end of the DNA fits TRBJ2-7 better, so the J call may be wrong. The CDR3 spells CATSNEQYF. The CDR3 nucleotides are TGTGCCACCAGTAACGAGCAGTACTTC.